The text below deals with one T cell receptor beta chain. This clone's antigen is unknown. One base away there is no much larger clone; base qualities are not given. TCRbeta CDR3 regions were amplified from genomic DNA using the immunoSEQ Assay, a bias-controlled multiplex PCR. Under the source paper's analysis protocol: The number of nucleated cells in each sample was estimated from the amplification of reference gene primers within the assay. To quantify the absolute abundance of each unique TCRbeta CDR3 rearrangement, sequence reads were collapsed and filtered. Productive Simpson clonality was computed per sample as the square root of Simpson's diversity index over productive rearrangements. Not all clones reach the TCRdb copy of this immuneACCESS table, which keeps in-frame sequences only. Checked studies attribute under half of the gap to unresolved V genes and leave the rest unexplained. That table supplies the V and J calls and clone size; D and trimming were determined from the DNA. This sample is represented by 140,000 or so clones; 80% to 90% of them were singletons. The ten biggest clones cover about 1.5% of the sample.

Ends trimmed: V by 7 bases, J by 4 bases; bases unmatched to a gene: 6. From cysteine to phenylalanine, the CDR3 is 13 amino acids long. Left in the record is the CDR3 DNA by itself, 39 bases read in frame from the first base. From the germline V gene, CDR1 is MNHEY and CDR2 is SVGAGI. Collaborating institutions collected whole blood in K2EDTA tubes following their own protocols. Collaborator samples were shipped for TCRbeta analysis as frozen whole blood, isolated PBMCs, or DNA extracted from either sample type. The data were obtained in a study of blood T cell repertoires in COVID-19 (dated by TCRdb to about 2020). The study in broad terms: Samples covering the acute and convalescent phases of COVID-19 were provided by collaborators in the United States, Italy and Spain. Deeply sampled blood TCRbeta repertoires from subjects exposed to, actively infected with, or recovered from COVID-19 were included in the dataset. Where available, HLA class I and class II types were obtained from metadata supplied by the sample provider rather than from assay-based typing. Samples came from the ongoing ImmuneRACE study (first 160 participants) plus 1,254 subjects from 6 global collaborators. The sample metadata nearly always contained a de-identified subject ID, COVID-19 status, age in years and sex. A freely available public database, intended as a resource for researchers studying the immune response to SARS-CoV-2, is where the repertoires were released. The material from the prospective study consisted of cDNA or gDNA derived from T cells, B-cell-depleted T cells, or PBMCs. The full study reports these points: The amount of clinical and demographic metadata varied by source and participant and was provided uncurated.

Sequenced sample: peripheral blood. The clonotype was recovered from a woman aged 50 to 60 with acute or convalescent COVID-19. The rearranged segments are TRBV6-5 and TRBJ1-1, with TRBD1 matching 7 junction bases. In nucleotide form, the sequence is TGTGCCAGCATCGACAGGGACCGCACTGAAGCTTTCTTT. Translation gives CASIDRDRTEAFF.